The subject of this entry is one T cell receptor beta chain. The authors' processing: Using reference gene primer amplification, nucleated cell counts were estimated. Profiling relied on immunoSEQ multiplex PCR, and the TCRdb table lists in-frame clones only, not all of them. D and trimming come from the DNA, and the V and J calls and clone size come from that table. Among more than 250,000 clones, around 87% were seen once, and the ten largest hold about 5.7%. This sample is part of a study of blood T cell repertoires in COVID-19. Study-level background: From T cells, B-cell-depleted T cells, or PBMCs came the material, which was cDNA or gDNA.

Sequenced sample: PBMCs or T cells enriched from blood (not recorded which). The clonotype was recovered from a young woman who had recovered from COVID-19.

The CDR3 spells CASSLDPLTGGNTEAFF. In DNA, the CDR3 is TGCGCCAGCAGCTTGGACCCTCTGACAGGGGGGAACACTGAAGCTTTCTTT. The chain couples TRBV5-1 to TRBJ1-1; the match to TRBD1 covers 9 bases. Unmatched junction bases numbered 7, after V lost 0 bases and J lost 1 base. CDR3 size: 17 residues. In germline, CDR1 is SGHRS, CDR2 YFSETQ.